The 25 T cell receptor beta chains below all came from one sample that was sequenced in a study of blood T cell repertoires in COVID-19. Assay: immunoSEQ multiplex PCR; the TCRdb copy retains only in-frame clones and omits some. The sample lists 110,000 to 150,000 clones, approximately 78% occurring once. The sequencing sample was made of peripheral blood. These receptors originate from a woman older than 75 with acute or convalescent COVID-19.

The gene calls are TRBV2 and TRBJ2-3; 12 nucleotides match TRBD2. The ends lost 6 bases at V and 8 bases at J; junction bases unmatched: 9. The CDR3 spans 15 residues. In germline, CDR1 is SNHLY, CDR2 FYNNEI. The DNA for the CDR3 is TGTGCCAGCAGGGAACGACTAGCGGGGGATCGTACGCAGTATTTT. Its translation: CASRERLAGDRTQYF.

This clone came up once. The rearrangement links TRBV30 to TRBJ2-1; D is uncertain. Deletions cut 3 bases from V and 3 bases from J, with 6 bases between. The CDR3 runs 12 residues. Germline loops: CDR1 GTSNPN, CDR2 SVGIG (reference sequence). CDR3 loop: CAWRLDYNEQFF. The CDR3 nucleotides read TGTGCCTGGAGGTTAGACTACAATGAGCAGTTCTTC.

The rearrangement uses TRBV11-2 and TRBJ1-1, with TRBD1 matching over 11 bases. Germline-derived CDR1 and CDR2 are SGHAT and FQNNGV. This CDR3 has 16 amino acids. Germline trimming cut 5 bases from V and 0 bases from J; bases unmatched to any gene: 5. CDR3 sequence reads: CASSQGGQGVNTEAFF. The DNA for the CDR3 is TGTGCCAGCAGCCAAGGGGGACAGGGGGTGAACACTGAAGCTTTCTTT.

This sequence joins TRBV24-1 and TRBJ1-1, with D tentatively TRBD1 (5 bases). The V and J ends lost 4 bases and 0 bases respectively, with 17 bases between them. Looked up from germline, CDR1 is KGHDR and CDR2 is SFDVKD. The CDR3 has 17 amino acids. CDR3 residues: CATSELLPTGVNTEAFF. CDR3 sequence (DNA): TGTGCCACCAGTGAGTTACTACCGACGGGGGTGAACACTGAAGCTTTCTTT.

The chain carries TRBV5-4 and TRBJ2-7; D is perhaps TRBD2 (5 bases). Germline CDR1 is SGHNT and CDR2 is YYREEE (reference sequence). V lost 4 bases to trimming and J lost 4 bases, with 9 bases between them. There are 12 residues in the CDR3. The CDR3 DNA sequence: TGTGCCAGCAGCCTTGAGGGTTACGAGCAGTACTTC. Its translation: CASSLEGYEQYF.

V gene TRBV7-9 combines with J gene TRBJ1-4; the match to TRBD1 covers 8 bases. Trimming took 5 bases from V and 5 from J; bases not matched to a gene: 7. The CDR3 covers 15 residues. Germline CDR1 and CDR2: SEHNR and FQNEAQ (reference sequence). The CDR3 here is CASSTRTGSNEKLFF. The DNA of the CDR3 is TGTGCCAGCAGCACCCGGACAGGGTCGAATGAAAAACTGTTTTTT.

As concerns this clone: One end of the junction is discordant with germline, which a read error may explain. V usage is TRBV15 and J usage is TRBJ1-2, with no clear D. Germline lookup yields CDR1 LNHNV and CDR2 YYDKDF (reference sequence). The CDR3 is 13 residues long. This chain's CDR3 is CATSRDRPTSVQF. CDR3 in DNA: TGTGCCACCAGCAGAGATCGCCCCACCAGCGTCCAATTC.

This chain connects TRBV9 to TRBJ2-2; 9 nucleotides match TRBD2. V gave up 2 bases and J gave up 1 base; unmatched junction bases: 3. The CDR3 consists of 16 residues. In germline, CDR1 is SGDLS, CDR2 YYNGEE. In DNA form, the CDR3 reads TGTGCCAGCAGCGTGGCGACTAGCGGGAACACCGGGGAGCTGTTTTTT. Translation: CASSVATSGNTGELFF.

The rearrangement uses TRBV4-1 and TRBJ1-1; the D gene is possibly TRBD1 (6 bases). Germline V gives CDR1 MGHRA, CDR2 YSYEKL. The CDR3 contains 16 residues. The germline V and J ends were trimmed by 2 bases and 0 bases, with 13 bases remaining between them. CDR3 amino acids: CASSQPTGKMNTEAFF. DNA of the CDR3: TGCGCCAGCAGCCAACCTACAGGGAAGATGAACACTGAAGCTTTCTTT.

In its sample, this clone was seen once. The chain uses TRBV4-2 and TRBJ2-7; D is possibly TRBD2 (6 bases). The germline V gene has CDR1 LGHNA and CDR2 YNFKEQ. Trimming shortened V by 0 bases and J by 11 bases, and 20 bases separated the two germline ends. The length of the CDR3 is 15 residues. The DNA of the CDR3 is TGTGCCAGCAGCCAAGATCGGGACTCCTATAATATGGAGTACTTC. This translates into CASSQDRDSYNMEYF.

This rearrangement joins TRBV2 to TRBJ1-2; TRBD1 matches at 7 bases. Germline-derived CDR1 and CDR2 are SNHLY and FYNNEI. The V and J ends lost 5 bases and 4 bases, in that order; junction bases with no gene match: 4. CDR3 length equals 13 residues. The CDR3 loop reads CASSRDSSYGYTF. For the CDR3, the DNA is TGTGCCAGCAGTCGGGACAGTAGCTATGGCTACACCTTC.

The rearrangement joins TRBV11-2 to TRBJ1-1; D gene ambiguous. Germline-derived CDR1 and CDR2 are SGHAT and FQNNGV. Deletions cut 5 bases from V and 3 bases from J, with 10 bases between. The CDR3 is 13 amino acids. This chain's CDR3 is CASSPAGDTEAFF. The CDR3, as DNA: TGTGCCAGCAGCCCGGCCGGAGACACTGAAGCTTTCTTT.

As regards this clone: One junction end does not reproduce the germline sequence, and a read error may be involved. This sequence joins TRBV11-1 and TRBJ2-7; the D gene is possibly TRBD1 (5 bases). This CDR3 is 13 amino acids long. Germline CDR1 is SGHAT and CDR2 is FQDESV (reference sequence). CDR3 loop: CASSYRGRADSHF. CDR3 in DNA: TGTGCCAGCAGCTATCGCGGCAGGGCCGACTCCCACTTC.

The chain has TRBV11-2 and TRBJ1-2, with a possible D match to TRBD1 (5 bases). Germline CDR1 SGHAT, CDR2 FQNNGV. Trimming cost V 2 bases and J 0 bases, with 10 bases left between them. This CDR3 is built from 15 residues. The CDR3 DNA follows: TGTGCCAGCAGCTTATGGGGCAGAGCTAACTATGGCTACACCTTC. Protein sequence: CASSLWGRANYGYTF.

The genes are TRBV11-2 and TRBJ2-1; D unclear. This CDR3 comprises 14 residues. Trimming stripped 1 base from V and 0 bases from J, with 4 bases between. The V gene's germline CDR1 is SGHAT and CDR2 FQNNGV. The CDR3 DNA is TGTGCCAGCAGCTTAGCTCTCTCCTACAATGAGCAGTTCTTC. Its protein is CASSLALSYNEQFF.

V is TRBV19 and J is TRBJ2-7, with 7 bases lining up with TRBD1. Germline V gene lookup returns CDR1 LNHDA and CDR2 SQIVND (reference sequence). The V gene end was trimmed by 8 bases and the J gene end by 1 base; junction bases not matched to a gene: 8. The CDR3 sequence is 14 residues long. DNA of the CDR3: TGTGCCAGTTCACAGGGGATGGTATCCTACGAGCAGTACTTC. It yields the protein CASSQGMVSYEQYF.

This CDR3 is CASSVGSYNEQFF. The CDR3 region has the DNA TGTGCCAGCAGCGTCGGGAGCTACAATGAGCAGTTCTTC. The chain uses TRBV5-5 and TRBJ2-1, with a weak D call TRBD2 (6 bases). V was trimmed by 4 bases and J by 3 bases, leaving 8 bases between them. Germline values: CDR1 SGHKS, CDR2 YYEKEE (reference sequence). The CDR3 spans 13 residues.

The sample holds a few counts of this clone. The rearrangement links TRBV19 to TRBJ2-7; 8 nucleotides align to TRBD1. The CDR3 totals 15 residues. CDR1 is LNHDA, CDR2 SQIVND, per germline (reference sequence). V dropped 5 bases and J dropped 5; count of bases not matched to a gene: 11. CDR3 nucleotides: TGTGCCAGTAGTGCCCGGACAGGGCTAGGGAACGAGCAGTACTTC. Amino acids: CASSARTGLGNEQYF.

This clone came up a few times. This sequence joins TRBV5-1 and TRBJ1-2; TRBD1 matches at 7 bases. The junction had 6 bases not matched to a gene; V was cut back by 0 bases and J by 4 bases. This CDR3 contains 15 residues. CDR1 is SGHRS, CDR2 YFSETQ, per germline. This CDR3 is CASSLGVQGTYGYTF. The CDR3 nucleotides are TGCGCCAGCAGCTTGGGGGTACAGGGGACCTATGGCTACACCTTC.

The chain carries TRBV5-6 and TRBJ1-6; 9 bases align to TRBD1. V was clipped by 2 bases and J by 10 bases; unmatched bases: 7. The CDR3 is 15 amino acids. Germline V gene sequence: CDR1 SGHDT, CDR2 YYEEEE. This CDR3 reads CASSLRTGDRSPLHF. The DNA of the CDR3 is TGTGCCAGCAGCTTAAGGACAGGGGATAGGTCACCCCTCCACTTT.

This clone was found a few times. The chain uses TRBV5-4 and TRBJ1-2, with a tentative D call TRBD1 (6 bases). V lost 4 bases, J lost 0 bases, and 13 bases lay in between. Germline CDR1 is SGHNT and CDR2 is YYREEE (reference sequence). This CDR3 spans 15 amino acids. CDR3: CASSPRGQTNYGYTF. CDR3 coding DNA: TGTGCCAGCAGCCCCCGTGGACAGACTAACTATGGCTACACCTTC. The whole variable domain, remainder taken from reference TRBV5-4 and TRBJ1-2, is ETGVTQSPTHLIKTRGQQVTLRCSSQSGHNTVSWYQQALGQGPQFIFQYYREEENGRGNFPPRFSGLQFPNYSSELNVNALELDDSALYLCASSPRGQTNYGYTFGSGTRLTVV.

This rearrangement joins TRBV5-8 to TRBJ1-1; D unclear. The CDR3 is 17 residues long. Trimming stripped 5 bases from V and 0 bases from J, with 20 bases between. Germline loops: CDR1 SGHTS, CDR2 YDEGEE. The CDR3 is CASRESLPVVMNTEAFF. Written as DNA, the CDR3 is TGTGCCAGCAGGGAGAGCCTCCCGGTGGTGATGAACACTGAAGCTTTCTTT.

The chain joins TRBV7-9 to TRBJ2-3, with D tentatively TRBD2 (6 bases). CDR3 length: 16 residues. Trimming pared 6 bases from V and 2 bases from J, leaving 18 bases between. From germline, CDR1 is SEHNR and CDR2 FQNEAQ (reference sequence). CDR3 coding DNA: TGTGCCAGCAGGCCCCCGGACTACCGGAACACAGATACGCAGTATTTT. Translated, it gives CASRPPDYRNTDTQYF.

The CDR3 loop reads CASTRYTEAFF. DNA of the CDR3: TGTGCCAGTACGAGGTACACTGAAGCTTTCTTT. The V and J genes are TRBV19 and TRBJ1-1; D gene ambiguous. Germline loops: CDR1 LNHDA, CDR2 SQIVND (reference sequence). The CDR3 sequence is 11 residues long. Trimming removed 7 bases from V and 3 bases from J, with 6 bases in between.

The V call is TRBV6-5, the J call TRBJ2-5; D is ambiguous. The CDR3 sequence is 14 residues long. Germline lookup yields CDR1 MNHEY and CDR2 SVGAGI. Trimming removed 7 bases at V and 5 bases at J, with 17 bases between. The DNA of the CDR3 is TGTGCCAGCACTTTCGACGAGATGAGGGAGACCCAGTACTTC. Its translation: CASTFDEMRETQYF.